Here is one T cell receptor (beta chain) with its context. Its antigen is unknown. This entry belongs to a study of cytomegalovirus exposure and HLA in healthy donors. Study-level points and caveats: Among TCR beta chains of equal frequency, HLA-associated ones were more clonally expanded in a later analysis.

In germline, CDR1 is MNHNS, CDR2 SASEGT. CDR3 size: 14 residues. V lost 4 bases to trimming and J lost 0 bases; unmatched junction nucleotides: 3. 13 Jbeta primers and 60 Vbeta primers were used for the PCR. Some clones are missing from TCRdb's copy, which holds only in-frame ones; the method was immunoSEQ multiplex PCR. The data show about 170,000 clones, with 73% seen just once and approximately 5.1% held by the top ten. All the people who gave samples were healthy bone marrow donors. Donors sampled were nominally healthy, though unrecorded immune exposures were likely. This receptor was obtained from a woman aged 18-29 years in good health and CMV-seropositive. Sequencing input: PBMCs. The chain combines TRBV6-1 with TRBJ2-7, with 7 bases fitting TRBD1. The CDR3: CASSGQGHSYEQYF. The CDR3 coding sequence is TGTGCCAGCAGTGGACAGGGTCACTCCTACGAGCAGTACTTC.